This entry lists 20 T cell receptor beta chains sequenced from one sample in a study of T cell responses to AZD1222 COVID-19 vaccine. Assay: immunoSEQ multiplex PCR; the TCRdb copy retains only in-frame clones and omits some. The data contain about 140,000 clones, roughly 91% of them singletons. Sample: peripheral blood, taken on day 0 of AZD1222 vaccination. These receptors originate from an adult in good health.

The chain uses TRBV14 and TRBJ1-2; D gene uncertain. The CDR3 is 13 amino acids. The germline V gene encodes CDR1 SGHDN and CDR2 FVKESK. Trimming removed 0 bases at V and 7 bases at J, with 9 bases between. CDR3 region: CASSQEWFGGYTF. CDR3 nucleotides: TGTGCCAGCAGCCAAGAGTGGTTTGGTGGCTACACCTTC.

This clone was observed once. J is TRBJ1-3 and V is TRBV3-1 (or the pseudogene TRBV3-2); no clear D gene. Between the trimmed V and J ends, which lost 1 base and 4 bases, there was a span of 8 bases. Looked up from germline, CDR1 is LGHDT and CDR2 is YNNKEL (reference sequence). The CDR3 is 14 residues long. The CDR3 nucleotides read TGTGCCAGCAGCCAAGGCGGGAGGGGAAACACCATATATTTT. Amino acids: CASSQGGRGNTIYF.

Here the CDR3 DNA reads TGCGCCAGCAGCCCAAGGGGCGGGGGGAACAATGAGCAGTTCTTC. This sequence encodes CASSPRGGGNNEQFF. V usage is TRBV5-1 and J usage is TRBJ2-1, with 8 nucleotides matching TRBD2. V gave up 4 bases and J gave up 5 bases; unmatched junction bases: 8. The CDR3 runs to 15 residues. Looked up from germline, CDR1 is SGHRS and CDR2 is YFSETQ.

This chain connects TRBV5-6 to TRBJ1-6, with no clear D. Germline V gives CDR1 SGHDT, CDR2 YYEEEE. The V end lost 4 bases, the J end lost 7 bases, and 12 bases lay between the germline ends. This CDR3 contains 14 residues. CDR3 coding DNA: TGTGCCAGCAGCCCCCGAGTACCCAATTCACCCCTCCACTTT. Amino acids: CASSPRVPNSPLHF.

CDR3 sequence: CASGEWTGADTQYF. The CDR3 region has the DNA TGTGCTAGTGGGGAATGGACAGGAGCAGATACGCAGTATTTT. V gene TRBV12-5 combines with J gene TRBJ2-3, with 7 bases aligning to TRBD1. V lost 6 bases to trimming and J lost 4 bases; unmatched junction nucleotides: 7. This CDR3 contains 14 residues. In germline, CDR1 is LGHNT, CDR2 FRNRAP.

The chain links TRBV7-9 to TRBJ2-2; D remains ambiguous. Germline values: CDR1 SEHNR, CDR2 FQNEAQ (reference sequence). Trimming removed 2 bases from V and 3 bases from J, with 7 bases in between. This CDR3 has 14 amino acids. This CDR3 reads CASSLHSDTGELFF. CDR3 DNA sequence: TGTGCCAGCAGCTTACATTCTGACACCGGGGAGCTGTTTTTT.

This chain uses TRBV19 with TRBJ1-4; D possibly corresponds to TRBD1 (6 bases). This CDR3 spans 13 amino acids. The germline V gene has CDR1 LNHDA and CDR2 SQIVND (reference sequence). Deletions cut 9 bases from V and 8 bases from J, with 16 bases between. The CDR3 protein is CAREQGLREKLFF. The CDR3 nucleotides are TGTGCCAGAGAACAGGGCCTTAGGGAAAAACTGTTTTTT.

This clone was seen once. V and J are TRBV6-1 and TRBJ2-1; possibly TRBD2 for D (6 bases). Looked up from germline, CDR1 is MNHNS and CDR2 is SASEGT. With 4 bases removed from V and 10 bases from J, the gap between germline ends came to 17 bases. The CDR3 has 14 residues. CDR3 residues: CASSALEGRGEQFF. DNA of the CDR3: TGTGCCAGCAGTGCGTTGGAGGGGCGAGGGGAGCAGTTCTTC.

A remark on this clone: Germline is not matched at one junction end, which may reflect a read error. The chain carries TRBV7-9 and TRBJ1-3, with D hard to call. From germline, CDR1 is SEHNR and CDR2 FQNEAQ (reference sequence). The CDR3 length is 13 residues. CDR3 nucleotide sequence: TGTGCCAGCAGCTTAGATCCGGCGGGCAATTTAGAATTT. This sequence encodes CASSLDPAGNLEF. Complete variable domain (other parts from reference TRBV7-9 and TRBJ1-3): DTGVSQNPRHKITKRGQNVTFRCDPISEHNRLYWYRQTLGQGPEFLTYFQNEAQLEKSRLLSDRFSAERPKGSFSTLEIQRTEQGDSAMYLCASSLDPAGNLEFGEGSWLTVV.

The chain is built from TRBV18 and TRBJ2-5; tentatively, D is TRBD1 (6 bases). Trimming took 5 bases from V and 4 from J, leaving 14 bases between them. The length of the CDR3 is 14 residues. Germline loops: CDR1 KGHSH, CDR2 LQKENI. CDR3 amino acids: CASSRDNWGETQYF. CDR3 coding DNA: TGTGCCAGCTCAAGGGACAACTGGGGAGAGACCCAGTACTTC.

Written as DNA, the CDR3 is TGTGCTAGTGGGACCACGGGACAGCGCCCCTTAGCCAAAAACATTCAGTACTTC. Its translation is CASGTTGQRPLAKNIQYF. This chain uses TRBV12-5 with TRBJ2-4; 7 bases are shared with TRBD1. J was trimmed by 0 bases and V by 6 bases; bases with no gene match: 14. This CDR3 spans 18 amino acids. Germline V lookup: CDR1 LGHNT, CDR2 FRNRAP.

The chain links TRBV18 to TRBJ2-2; 12 bases fit TRBD2. Germline V gene lookup returns CDR1 KGHSH and CDR2 LQKENI. Trimming cost V 1 base and J 0 bases; bases outside gene matches: 6. The CDR3 is 19 residues long. CDR3 sequence (DNA): TGTGCCAGCTCACCACTTCAACTAGCGGGAGGACCGAACACCGGGGAGCTGTTTTTT. The encoded protein is CASSPLQLAGGPNTGELFF.

This rearrangement joins TRBV5-4 to TRBJ2-1, with 9 bases lining up with TRBD2. This CDR3 comprises 15 residues. The J segment lost 1 base and the V segment lost 4 bases, leaving 3 bases of the junction unmatched. CDR1 and CDR2 (germline): SGHNT, YYREEE (reference sequence). CDR3 DNA sequence: TGTGCCAGCAGCGGTAGCGGGGGTTCCTACAATGAGCAGTTCTTC. It specifies CASSGSGGSYNEQFF.

This chain uses TRBV27 with TRBJ1-1; 7 positions agree with TRBD1. Trimming removed 5 bases from V and 7 bases from J; junction bases left unmatched: 16. The germline CDR1 and CDR2 sequences are MNHEY and SMNVEV (reference sequence). CDR3 length: 16 residues. The CDR3 nucleotides read TGTGCCAGCAGTCCATGGGCTCCGACAGGGCAGAGTGAAGCTTTCTTT. The encoded protein is CASSPWAPTGQSEAFF.

The CDR3 coding sequence is TGTGCCAGCAGCCCTCGGAGGGGAGGGAGCAATCAGCCCCAGCATTTT. Translated: CASSPRRGGSNQPQHF. The chain employs TRBV5-8 and TRBJ1-5; tentatively, D is TRBD1 (5 bases). The V gene lost 4 bases and the J gene lost 1 base, with 15 bases spanning the gap. The V gene's germline CDR1 is SGHTS and CDR2 YDEGEE. The CDR3 has 16 residues.

V and J are TRBV7-9 and TRBJ2-3; the D is unclear. Germline V gives CDR1 SEHNR, CDR2 FQNEAQ (reference sequence). This CDR3 has 14 amino acids. The V end lost 2 bases, the J end lost 2 bases, and 8 bases lay between the germline ends. The CDR3 loop reads CASSLNGNTDTQYF. CDR3 coding DNA: TGTGCCAGCAGCTTAAATGGGAACACAGATACGCAGTATTTT.

This clone appeared a single time. The gene calls are TRBV5-1 and TRBJ2-7; D is unresolved. The V gene lost 4 bases and the J gene lost 3 bases, with 5 bases spanning the gap. Germline CDR1 and CDR2: SGHRS and YFSETQ. There are 11 residues in the CDR3. The CDR3 reads CASSNYYEQYF. In DNA form, the CDR3 reads TGCGCCAGCAGCAATTACTACGAGCAGTACTTC.

The chain combines TRBV3-1 (or the pseudogene TRBV3-2) with TRBJ1-2; 7 nucleotides align to TRBD1. The V and J ends lost 1 base and 6 bases, in that order; junction bases with no gene match: 5. In germline, CDR1 is LGHDT, CDR2 YNNKEL (reference sequence). The CDR3 extends over 14 amino acids. The CDR3 coding sequence is TGTGCCAGCAGCCAAGGTTTGACAGGGAATGGCTACACCTTC. Protein: CASSQGLTGNGYTF.

J is TRBJ1-1 and V is TRBV10-2; D might be TRBD1 (6 bases). Trimming removed 5 bases at V and 11 bases at J, with 12 bases between. The germline CDR1 and CDR2 sequences are WSHSY and SAAADI. This CDR3 is 11 amino acids long. CDR3 sequence reads: CASSSGGRAFF. CDR3 nucleotides: TGCGCCAGCAGTTCGGGGGGGCGGGCTTTCTTT.

The chain employs TRBV4-2 and TRBJ2-1; TRBD2 aligns across 9 bases. Germline lookup yields CDR1 LGHNA and CDR2 YNFKEQ. The CDR3 length is 18 residues. Trimming removed 1 base from V and 4 bases from J; junction bases left unmatched: 11. DNA for the CDR3: TGTGCCAGCAGCCAAGCCCAAGGGCCTAGCGGGAAATACAATGAGCAGTTCTTC. Translating gives CASSQAQGPSGKYNEQFF.